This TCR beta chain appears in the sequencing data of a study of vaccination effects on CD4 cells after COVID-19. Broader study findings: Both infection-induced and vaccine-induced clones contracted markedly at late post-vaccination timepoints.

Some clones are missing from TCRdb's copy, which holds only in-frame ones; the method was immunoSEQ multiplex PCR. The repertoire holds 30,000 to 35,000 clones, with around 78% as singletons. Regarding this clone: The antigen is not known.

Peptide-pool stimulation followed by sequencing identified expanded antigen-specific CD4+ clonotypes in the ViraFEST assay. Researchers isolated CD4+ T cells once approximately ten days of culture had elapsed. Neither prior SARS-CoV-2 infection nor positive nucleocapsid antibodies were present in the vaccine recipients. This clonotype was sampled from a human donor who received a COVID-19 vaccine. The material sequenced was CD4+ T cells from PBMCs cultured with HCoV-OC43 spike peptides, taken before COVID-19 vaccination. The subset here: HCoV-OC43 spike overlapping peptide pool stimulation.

Here the CDR3 reads CASSLGQGSRQETQYF. The CDR3 DNA sequence: TGCGCCAGCAGCTTGGGACAGGGCTCTCGCCAAGAGACCCAGTACTTC. The rearrangement joins TRBV5-1 to TRBJ2-5, with TRBD1 matching over 7 bases. The CDR3 is made up of 16 amino acids. V trimming: 0 bases; J trimming: 1 base; junction bases outside the gene matches: 6. Germline V gene data show CDR1 as SGHRS and CDR2 as YFSETQ.